The 16 T cell receptor beta chains presented below share a single source sample, sequenced in a study of blood T cell repertoires in COVID-19. Clones were read by immunoSEQ multiplex PCR, and TCRdb kept only the in-frame ones, dropping some. The sample has under 200,000 clones, 85% to 90% seen once. Sequencing used peripheral blood. The receptors derive from a young man with acute or convalescent COVID-19.

The chain uses TRBV3-1 (or the pseudogene TRBV3-2) and TRBJ2-1, with 9 positions matching TRBD2. CDR1 is LGHDT, CDR2 YNNKEL, per germline (reference sequence). Losses at the gene ends were 1 base for V and 8 bases for J; bases not matched to a gene: 6. The CDR3 is made up of 15 amino acids. The CDR3 nucleotides read TGTGCCAGCAGCCAAGCTGGACTAGCGACCCATGAGCAGTTCTTC. Translation gives CASSQAGLATHEQFF.

V usage is TRBV7-9 and J usage is TRBJ1-2; TRBD1 matches at 11 bases. This CDR3 spans 16 amino acids. CDR1 and CDR2 from the germline V gene are SEHNR and FQNEAQ (reference sequence). The trim removed 5 bases at V and 5 bases at J, leaving 10 bases unmatched. The CDR3 spells CASSPTGTGGIYGYTF. DNA of the CDR3: TGTGCCAGCAGCCCGACCGGGACAGGGGGGATATATGGCTACACCTTC.

This chain uses TRBV12-5 with TRBJ1-2; 7 bases line up with TRBD1. J lost 5 bases, V lost 6 bases, and 3 bases had no gene match. Germline V gene data show CDR1 as LGHNT and CDR2 as FRNRAP. The CDR3 extends over 12 amino acids. The CDR3 reads CASGTQGYGYTF. Written as DNA, the CDR3 is TGTGCTAGTGGGACACAGGGGTATGGCTACACCTTC.

In its sample, this clone was seen once. The chain recombines TRBV27 with TRBJ2-1; a weak D match, TRBD2 (5 bases). This CDR3 contains 17 residues. Germline CDR1 MNHEY, CDR2 SMNVEV (reference sequence). V shed 6 bases and J shed 0 bases, with 18 bases lying between them. The CDR3 is CASRIRESTSSYNEQFF. DNA of the CDR3: TGTGCCAGCAGAATTAGGGAGTCTACGAGCTCCTACAATGAGCAGTTCTTC.

This clone was counted a single time. The chain employs TRBV6-5 and TRBJ2-7; tentative D call: TRBD1 (5 bases). Trimming removed 6 bases at V and 0 bases at J, with 12 bases between. CDR1 is MNHEY, CDR2 SVGAGI, per germline. The CDR3 runs 14 residues. The CDR3 spells CASSRQRLSYEQYF. CDR3 coding DNA: TGTGCCAGCAGCAGACAGCGACTCTCCTACGAGCAGTACTTC.

This chain uses TRBV18 with TRBJ1-1; 7 nucleotides agree with TRBD1. The CDR3 runs to 14 residues. Germline values: CDR1 KGHSH, CDR2 LQKENI. The V segment lost 3 bases and the J segment 4 bases; nucleotides outside the gene matches: 5. In DNA form, the CDR3 reads TGTGCCAGCTCACCGACAGGGACGACCACTGAAGCTTTCTTT. Translated, it gives CASSPTGTTTEAFF.

V gene TRBV2 combines with J gene TRBJ1-1; D remains ambiguous. This CDR3 has 16 amino acids. CDR1 is SNHLY and CDR2 is FYNNEI in the germline V gene. Trimming cost V 3 bases and J 0 bases, with 14 bases left between them. This CDR3 reads CASSDEAHSMNTEAFF. Written as DNA, the CDR3 is TGTGCCAGCAGTGATGAGGCACACTCCATGAACACTGAAGCTTTCTTT.

The rearrangement links TRBV30 to TRBJ1-5; the D gene is possibly TRBD1 (6 bases). Looked up from germline, CDR1 is GTSNPN and CDR2 is SVGIG (reference sequence). The CDR3 loop spans 14 amino acids. Deletions cut 2 bases from V and 2 bases from J, with 10 bases between. Written as DNA, the CDR3 is TGTGCCTGGAGTCAGGGGACGGGCAATCAGCCCCAGCATTTT. Translating it yields CAWSQGTGNQPQHF.

The rearrangement joins TRBV12-3 or TRBV12-4 to TRBJ1-4, with TRBD1 identical over 7 bases. This CDR3 contains 13 residues. Trimming at V came to 5 bases and at J to 7 bases, leaving 4 bases not matched to a gene. The CDR3 DNA follows: TGTGCCAGCAGTACGGGACAGCCTGAAAAACTGTTTTTT. This gives the protein CASSTGQPEKLFF.

The chain links TRBV7-9 to TRBJ1-2, with D perhaps TRBD1 (5 bases). CDR3 length: 12 amino acids. Germline lookup yields CDR1 SEHNR and CDR2 FQNEAQ (reference sequence). Trimming pared 3 bases from V and 6 bases from J, leaving 8 bases between. CDR3 nucleotide sequence: TGTGCCAGCAGCTTTACGACAGATGGCTACACCTTC. Its protein product is CASSFTTDGYTF.

This clone appeared a few times. The chain is built from TRBV28 and TRBJ1-2, with D possibly matching TRBD1 (5 bases). The ends were cut back, 7 bases at V and 1 base at J, with 19 bases in the middle. The CDR3 is 16 amino acids. Germline-derived CDR1 and CDR2 are MDHEN and SYDVKM. CDR3 sequence reads: CASKFARGTYNYGYTF. The CDR3 nucleotides are TGTGCCAGCAAATTCGCTAGGGGAACTTATAACTATGGCTACACCTTC.

This chain uses TRBV19 with TRBJ2-3; 8 bases align to TRBD2. The CDR3 sequence is 16 residues long. The junction had 11 bases not matched to a gene; V was cut back by 4 bases and J by 5 bases. Germline CDR1 and CDR2: LNHDA and SQIVND (reference sequence). CDR3 residues: CASSNGPGTRKDTQYF. In DNA, the CDR3 is TGTGCCAGTAGTAACGGACCCGGGACTAGGAAAGATACGCAGTATTTT. The whole variable domain, remainder taken from reference TRBV19 and TRBJ2-3, is DGGITQSPKYLFRKEGQNVTLSCEQNLNHDAMYWYRQDPGQGLRLIYYSQIVNDFQKGDIAEGYSVSREKKESFPLTVTSAQKNPTAFYLCASSNGPGTRKDTQYFGPGTRLTVL.

This rearrangement joins TRBV7-3 to TRBJ2-3; a possible D gene is TRBD1 (5 bases). The CDR3 spans 12 residues. Germline V gene data show CDR1 as SGHTA and CDR2 as FQGTGA. V was trimmed by 5 bases and J by 13 bases, leaving 16 bases between them. This CDR3 is CASSPGQGNKYF. The CDR3 nucleotides read TGTGCCAGCAGCCCCGGGCAGGGAAATAAGTATTTT.

This clone was seen only a few times. The chain uses TRBV7-9 and TRBJ2-2, with 9 bases that match TRBD1. The V gene's germline CDR1 is SEHNR and CDR2 FQNEAQ (reference sequence). This CDR3 has 13 amino acids. Trimming cost V 11 bases and J 5 bases; bases outside gene matches: 6. The CDR3 nucleotides read TGTGCCGGAGACAGGGGGAGGACCGGGGAGCTGTTTTTT. Translated: CAGDRGRTGELFF.

The CDR3 reads CASRPGSSYNEQFF. CDR3 DNA: TGTGCCAGCAGGCCGGGTAGCTCCTACAATGAGCAGTTCTTC. The chain combines TRBV25-1 with TRBJ2-1; D not resolved. V was pared by 6 bases and J by 0 bases, with 9 bases between. This CDR3 has 14 residues. CDR1 MGHDK and CDR2 SYGVNS come from the germline V gene.

Here the CDR3 reads CASSLARGHQPQHF. CDR3 DNA sequence: TGTGCCAGCAGCTTAGCCAGGGGACATCAGCCCCAGCATTTT. This rearrangement joins TRBV7-8 to TRBJ1-5, with D possibly TRBD1 on 6 matching bases. Germline CDR1 SGHVS, CDR2 FQNEAQ. V was clipped by 0 bases and J by 5 bases, with 8 bases between them. The CDR3 loop spans 14 amino acids.